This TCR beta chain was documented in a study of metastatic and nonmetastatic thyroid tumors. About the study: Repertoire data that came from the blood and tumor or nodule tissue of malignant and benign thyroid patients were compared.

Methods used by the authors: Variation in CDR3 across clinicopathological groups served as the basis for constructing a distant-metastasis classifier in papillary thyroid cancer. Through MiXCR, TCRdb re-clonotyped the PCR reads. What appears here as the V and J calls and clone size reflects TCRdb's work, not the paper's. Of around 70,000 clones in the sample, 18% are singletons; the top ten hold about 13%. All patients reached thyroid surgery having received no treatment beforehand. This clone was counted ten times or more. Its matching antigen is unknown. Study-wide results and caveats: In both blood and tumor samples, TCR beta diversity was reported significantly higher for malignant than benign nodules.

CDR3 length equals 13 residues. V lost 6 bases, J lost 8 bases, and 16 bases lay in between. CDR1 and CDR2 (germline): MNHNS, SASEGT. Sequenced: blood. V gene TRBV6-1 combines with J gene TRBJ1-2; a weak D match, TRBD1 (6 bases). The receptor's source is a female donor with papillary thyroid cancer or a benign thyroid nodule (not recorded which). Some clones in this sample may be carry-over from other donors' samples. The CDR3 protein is CASRSTGVLGYTF. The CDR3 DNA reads TGTGCCAGCAGGTCGACAGGCGTGTTGGGCTACACCTTC.